Shown below are 9 T cell receptor beta chains from a single sample sequenced in a study of a mutant IDH1 vaccine in newly diagnosed glioma. Profiled with immunoSEQ multiplex PCR; TCRdb holds only in-frame clones, not every one. The repertoire holds about 120,000 clones, with 75% to 90% as singletons. Documented time point: week 11, during vaccination. Vaccine doses each comprised 300 ug of mutant IDH1 20-mer peptide, with topical imiquimod. Their cognate antigens are unknown. The material sequenced was PBMCs, taken from a glioma patient whose treatment included an IDH1 peptide vaccine. The receptors come from a woman between 50 and 59 years old with glioma.

The rearrangement uses TRBV7-6 and TRBJ2-5; TRBD2 might be the D (6 bases). This CDR3 has 13 amino acids. The V end was cut by 5 bases, the J end by 5 bases, with 12 bases between. Germline V gene lookup returns CDR1 SGHVS and CDR2 FNYEAQ. The CDR3 nucleotides read TGTGCCAGCAGCCCGAGCGGGTGGGAGACCCAGTACTTC. Protein product: CASSPSGWETQYF.

This clone was observed a few times. The chain recombines TRBV5-4 with TRBJ2-5; D call uncertain. The CDR3 covers 13 residues. CDR1 is SGHNT, CDR2 YYREEE, per germline (reference sequence). Trimming stripped 1 base from V and 2 bases from J, with 6 bases between. The CDR3 DNA is TGTGCCAGCAGCTTGAGGAATCAAGAGACCCAGTACTTC. Translating gives CASSLRNQETQYF.

The chain couples TRBV7-9 to TRBJ2-7; TRBD2 aligns across 11 bases. Germline CDR1 and CDR2: SEHNR and FQNEAQ (reference sequence). J lost 5 bases, V lost 0 bases, and 3 bases had no gene match. There are 15 residues in the CDR3. DNA for the CDR3: TGTGCCAGCAGCTTAGCAACTAGCGGGAGCCACGAGCAGTACTTC. Translation: CASSLATSGSHEQYF.

The rearrangement uses TRBV5-1 and TRBJ2-7; TRBD1 matches 8 bases. The CDR3 runs 17 residues. Per the germline V gene, CDR1 is SGHRS and CDR2 is YFSETQ. J lost 1 base, V lost 0 bases, and 9 bases had no gene match. The CDR3 loop reads CASSLVGTGGGSYEQYF. In nucleotides, the CDR3 is TGCGCCAGCAGCTTGGTTGGTACAGGGGGTGGGTCCTACGAGCAGTACTTC. Drawing the rest from reference TRBV5-1 and TRBJ2-7, the complete variable domain is KAGVTQTPRYLIKTRGQQVTLSCSPISGHRSVSWYQQTPGQGLQFLFEYFSETQRNKGNFPGRFSGRQFSNSRSEMNVSTLELGDSALYLCASSLVGTGGGSYEQYFGPGTRLTVT.

This chain connects TRBV5-1 to TRBJ2-7, with D hard to call. This CDR3 is 14 amino acids long. The germline V gene encodes CDR1 SGHRS and CDR2 YFSETQ. Trimming took off 0 bases at V and 1 base at J, with 8 bases between the two ends. The CDR3 DNA follows: TGCGCCAGCAGCTTGGATCCGGAATCCTACGAGCAGTACTTC. It yields the protein CASSLDPESYEQYF. The entire variable domain, with the rest obtained from reference TRBV5-1 and TRBJ2-7, is as follows: KAGVTQTPRYLIKTRGQQVTLSCSPISGHRSVSWYQQTPGQGLQFLFEYFSETQRNKGNFPGRFSGRQFSNSRSEMNVSTLELGDSALYLCASSLDPESYEQYFGPGTRLTVT.

This chain connects TRBV7-9 to TRBJ2-1; either TRBD1 or TRBD2 may supply D (7 bases each). V was pared by 2 bases and J by 9 bases, with 20 bases between. The germline V gene has CDR1 SEHNR and CDR2 FQNEAQ (reference sequence). The CDR3 covers 16 residues. The CDR3, as DNA: TGTGCCAGCAGCTTATCCCAGACAGGGACTAACAGTGAGCAGTTCTTC. This sequence encodes CASSLSQTGTNSEQFF.

This rearrangement joins TRBV10-1 to TRBJ1-2; D is possibly TRBD1 (6 bases). The ends were cut back, 6 bases at V and 3 bases at J, with 11 bases in the middle. CDR1 is WNHNN and CDR2 is SYGVQD in the germline V gene (reference sequence). The CDR3 spans 13 residues. For the CDR3, the DNA is TGCGCCAGCAGCCCACAGGGTCACTATGGCTACACCTTC. Amino acid sequence: CASSPQGHYGYTF.

The V gene is TRBV11-2, the J gene TRBJ1-4, with D unclear. The V end lost 0 bases, the J end lost 1 base, and 9 bases lay between the germline ends. The CDR3 runs to 16 residues. Germline V lookup: CDR1 SGHAT, CDR2 FQNNGV. The chain's CDR3 is CASSLDSSRTNEKLFF. CDR3 DNA: TGTGCCAGCAGCTTAGATTCTAGCAGAACTAATGAAAAACTGTTTTTT.

The rearrangement uses TRBV6-5 and TRBJ2-3; D remains ambiguous. The CDR3 consists of 14 residues. V was clipped by 0 bases and J by 2 bases, with 6 bases between them. In germline, CDR1 is MNHEY, CDR2 SVGAGI. The CDR3 sequence: CASSYSSLTDTQYF. The DNA for the CDR3 is TGTGCCAGCAGTTACTCTTCCCTCACAGATACGCAGTATTTT.